The 25 T cell receptor beta chains reported below all come from one sample, sequenced in a study of T cells in Graves' hyperthyroidism and ophthalmopathy (dated by TCRdb to about 2019). The protocol used for the library was multiplex PCR. The sample was run on an Illumina HiSeq 2000. The TCR beta CDR3 regions were amplified from the RNA transcripts. The TCR CDR3 was subjected to a first round of RT-PCR using the HTBI primer set and the Qiagen OneStep RT-PCR kit. TCRdb trimmed public reads at Q25 via fastp, called clones via MiXCR and kept in-frame beta chains. Identical CDR3 protein sequences are pooled into one entry, listed with their most common genes and DNA. This sample gives around 350,000 distinct CDR3 sequences in total; about 19% of them show up just once. The ten largest clonotypes hold 3% to 4% of the sample. Sequenced input: blood. The source of these receptors is a woman aged 18 to 35 with Graves' hyperthyroidism.

The sample holds many counts of this clonotype. This chain uses TRBV12-3 or TRBV12-4 with TRBJ2-7, with a tentative D call TRBD2 (6 bases). The germline V and J ends were trimmed by 4 bases and 7 bases, with 11 bases remaining between them. CDR3 size: 12 residues. Here the CDR3 DNA reads TGTGCCAGCAGTTCCGGCGGAGGGGAGCAGTACTTC. As protein: CASSSGGGEQYF.

This clonotype was observed a handful of times. This chain links TRBV19 with TRBJ1-1; 7 positions match TRBD1. CDR1 and CDR2 (germline): LNHDA, SQIVND (reference sequence). Germline trimming cut 5 bases from V and 2 bases from J; bases unmatched to any gene: 8. The CDR3 runs 15 residues. CDR3 DNA: TGTGCCAGTAGTGAAAAACAGGGGTCCAACACTGAAGCTTTCTTT. It yields the protein CASSEKQGSNTEAFF.

There are many counts of this clonotype. V and J are TRBV6-5 and TRBJ2-7, with D tentatively TRBD1 (6 bases). This CDR3 has 13 amino acids. Germline V lookup: CDR1 MNHEY, CDR2 SVGAGI. V was pared by 6 bases and J by 3 bases, with 12 bases between. The CDR3 nucleotides are TGTGCCAGCAGCCTACAGGGATACTACGAGCAGTACTTC. This translates into CASSLQGYYEQYF.

This clonotype was detected a few times. Germline is not matched at one junction end, which may reflect a read error. V is TRBV14 and J is TRBJ2-7; a possible D gene is TRBD1 (6 bases). CDR3 length: 14 residues. Germline V gene data show CDR1 as SGHDN and CDR2 as FVKESK. CDR3 nucleotide sequence: TGTGTCAGCAGCCGTTGGACAGCTCCCTACGAGCAGTACTTC. Its translation is CVSSRWTAPYEQYF.

This chain uses TRBV6-1 with TRBJ2-7, with no clear D. Trimming removed 4 bases at V and 0 bases at J, with 16 bases between. Germline V gene lookup returns CDR1 MNHNS and CDR2 SASEGT. The CDR3 covers 16 residues. Written as DNA, the CDR3 is TGTGCCAGCAGTGCCCTCGGGCTCGGCGTCTCCTACGAGCAGTACTTC. Its protein is CASSALGLGVSYEQYF.

This clonotype was counted ten times or more. This chain links TRBV6-5 with TRBJ2-2; tentative D call: TRBD2 (5 bases). V gave up 7 bases and J gave up 1 base, with 16 bases separating them. CDR3 length: 16 amino acids. Germline V gene lookup returns CDR1 MNHEY and CDR2 SVGAGI. The CDR3 region has the DNA TGTGCCAGCACCCGACCTTCGGGGATGAACACCGGGGAGCTGTTTTTT. The encoded protein is CASTRPSGMNTGELFF.

This clonotype was detected a few times. The chain recombines TRBV6-5 with TRBJ1-1; D remains unclear. Trimming cost V 3 bases and J 4 bases, with 12 bases left between them. The germline CDR1 and CDR2 sequences are MNHEY and SVGAGI. There are 14 residues in the CDR3. The DNA of the CDR3 is TGTGCCAGCAGTTATAGTCCGATGAGCACTGAAGCTTTCTTT. This translates into CASSYSPMSTEAFF.

This clonotype has at least ten counts. The rearrangement uses TRBV28 and TRBJ2-7; weak D call: TRBD2 (5 bases). The CDR3 loop spans 13 amino acids. In germline, CDR1 is MDHEN, CDR2 SYDVKM. V shed 11 bases and J shed 2 bases, with 16 bases lying between them. CDR3 sequence: CACYLGKPYEQYF. CDR3 bases: TGTGCCTGCTACCTCGGGAAGCCCTACGAGCAGTACTTC.

This clonotype was seen ten or more times. V is TRBV27 and J is TRBJ1-2, with a possible D match to TRBD1 (5 bases). V lost 5 bases and J 5 bases, leaving 21 bases between the germline ends. The V gene's germline CDR1 is MNHEY and CDR2 SMNVEV (reference sequence). This CDR3 has 16 residues. This CDR3 reads CASSLTRSRGGYGYTF. In DNA, the CDR3 is TGTGCCAGCAGTCTCACGCGGAGTAGGGGCGGTTATGGCTACACCTTC.

CDR3 amino acids: CASSFVWGAVTEAFF. CDR3 DNA sequence: TGCGCCAGCAGCTTTGTCTGGGGGGCGGTCACTGAAGCTTTCTTT. The V call is TRBV5-1, the J call TRBJ1-1, with D perhaps matching TRBD1 (6 bases). CDR1 is SGHRS, CDR2 YFSETQ, per germline. The V end was cut by 2 bases, the J end by 4 bases, with 15 bases between. The CDR3 length is 15 residues. Drawing the rest from reference TRBV5-1 and TRBJ1-1, the complete variable domain is KAGVTQTPRYLIKTRGQQVTLSCSPISGHRSVSWYQQTPGQGLQFLFEYFSETQRNKGNFPGRFSGRQFSNSRSEMNVSTLELGDSALYLCASSFVWGAVTEAFFGQGTRLTVV.

This clonotype was seen repeatedly, ten times or more. The V and J genes are TRBV6-1 and TRBJ2-2, with 10 nucleotides matching TRBD1. The ends lost 4 bases at V and 3 bases at J; junction bases unmatched: 5. Per the germline V gene, CDR1 is MNHNS and CDR2 is SASEGT. The CDR3 has 16 amino acids. The CDR3 region is CASSGRDRGYTGELFF. CDR3 DNA sequence: TGTGCCAGCAGTGGCCGGGACAGGGGTTACACCGGGGAGCTGTTTTTT.

As regards this clonotype: Since a much larger clone is just one base distant, this may be a read error. Since no conserved phenylalanine or tryptophan closes the CDR3, a read error is the likely cause. CDR3 nucleotides: TGTGCCAGCAGTTGGAGAGGGATTAGCAATCAGCCCCAGCATGTT. This translates into CASSWRGISNQPQHV. The rearrangement uses TRBV28 and TRBJ1-5; D uncertain. CDR1 MDHEN and CDR2 SYDVKM come from the germline V gene. Trimming took 4 bases from V and 0 from J, leaving 10 bases between them. The CDR3 sequence is 15 residues long.

This clonotype showed up many times. This chain connects TRBV27 to TRBJ1-5; 7 nucleotides match TRBD1. V gave up 1 base and J gave up 7 bases; unmatched junction bases: 4. Germline loops: CDR1 MNHEY, CDR2 SMNVEV (reference sequence). CDR3 size: 14 residues. The CDR3 region has the DNA TGTGCCAGCAGTTTATTTGAAGGGGGCCAGCCCCAGCATTTT. Protein: CASSLFEGGQPQHF.

In its sample, this clonotype was seen many times. The chain employs TRBV30 and TRBJ1-1; D might be TRBD1 (6 bases). This CDR3 comprises 14 residues. Germline V gene lookup returns CDR1 GTSNPN and CDR2 SVGIG (reference sequence). V gave up 4 bases and J gave up 3 bases, with 15 bases separating them. Here the CDR3 DNA reads TGTGCCTGGATAAAGGCGGGGGCGTACACTGAAGCTTTCTTT. Its protein product is CAWIKAGAYTEAFF. The full variable domain, rest sourced from reference TRBV30 and TRBJ1-1, is SQTIHQWPATLVQPVGSPLSLECTVEGTSNPNLYWYRQAAGRGLQLLFYSVGIGQISSEVPQNLSASRPQDRQFILSSKKLLLSDSGFYLCAWIKAGAYTEAFFGQGTRLTVV.

This clonotype was detected ten times or more. The CDR3 sequence: CSARPISGNKNIQYF. Here the CDR3 DNA reads TGCAGTGCTAGACCCATTTCGGGAAACAAAAACATTCAGTACTTC. The chain employs TRBV20-1 and TRBJ2-4; D perhaps matches TRBD2 (5 bases). The CDR3 is made up of 15 amino acids. Trimming removed 2 bases from V and 3 bases from J, with 14 bases in between. Germline V CDR1 and CDR2: DFQATT, SNEGSKA (reference sequence).

The rearrangement links TRBV28 to TRBJ2-5, with no clear D. Germline-derived CDR1 and CDR2 are MDHEN and SYDVKM. V was shortened by 10 bases and J by 2 bases, with 17 bases between the two germline ends. This CDR3 is 14 amino acids long. The CDR3 here is CATLVSPGQETQYF. DNA for the CDR3: TGTGCCACCCTAGTCTCCCCCGGACAAGAGACCCAGTACTTC. Variable domain in full (rest from reference TRBV28 and TRBJ2-5): DVKVTQSSRYLVKRTGEKVFLECVQDMDHENMFWYRQDPGLGLRLIYFSYDVKMKEKGDIPEGYSVSREKKERFSLILESASTNQTSMYLCATLVSPGQETQYFGPGTRLLVL.

This clonotype showed up many times. The chain recombines TRBV7-8 with TRBJ2-5; D unresolved. This CDR3 has 12 amino acids. CDR1 is SGHVS, CDR2 FQNEAQ, per germline. Trimming took off 1 base at V and 5 bases at J, with 5 bases between the two ends. The CDR3 protein is CASSLVMETQYF. The CDR3 nucleotides are TGTGCCAGCAGCTTAGTGATGGAGACCCAGTACTTC. Full variable domain (remainder filled in from reference TRBV7-8 and TRBJ2-5): GAGVSQSPRYKVAKRGQDVALRCDPISGHVSLFWYQQALGQGPEFLTYFQNEAQLDKSGLPSDRFFAERPEGSVSTLKIQRTQQEDSAVYLCASSLVMETQYFGPGTRLLVL.

This clonotype was seen ten or more times. The chain combines TRBV25-1 with TRBJ2-5, with TRBD1 identical over 10 bases. J gave up 5 bases and V 6 bases, and 12 bases lay outside the gene matches. CDR3 length equals 16 residues. Germline lookup yields CDR1 MGHDK and CDR2 SYGVNS. The CDR3 DNA reads as TGTGCCAGCAGCGTAGGGGACAGGGGCGCCGGGGAGACCCAGTACTTC. Its protein is CASSVGDRGAGETQYF.

This clonotype came up a few times. A much larger clone lies one base from this, so it may be a read error. This rearrangement joins TRBV27 to TRBJ2-7; D is uncertain. The germline gives CDR1 MNHEY, CDR2 SMNVEV (reference sequence). V lost 5 bases and J lost 2, with 16 bases in between. There are 15 residues in the CDR3. DNA of the CDR3: TGTGCCAGCAGTAGACCCGGGTCGGACCCCTACGAGCAGTACTTC. As protein: CASSRPGSDPYEQYF.

This rearrangement joins TRBV30 to TRBJ1-2, with 8 bases lining up with TRBD1. Trimming at V came to 4 bases and at J to 6 bases, leaving 4 bases not matched to a gene. The CDR3 extends over 12 amino acids. CDR1 GTSNPN and CDR2 SVGIG come from the germline V gene (reference sequence). CDR3 protein: CAWTPGQDGYTF. CDR3 DNA: TGTGCCTGGACCCCGGGACAGGATGGCTACACCTTC.

This clonotype occurred many times. This chain uses TRBV29-1 with TRBJ2-5; 8 nucleotides match TRBD1. Germline CDR1 SQVTM, CDR2 ANQGSEA. The CDR3 loop spans 15 amino acids. The V segment lost 1 base and the J segment 5 bases; nucleotides outside the gene matches: 9. The CDR3: CSVEVSQGVWETQYF. The CDR3 nucleotides are TGCAGCGTTGAAGTTTCACAGGGGGTGTGGGAGACCCAGTACTTC.

This clonotype has ten or more counts. The chain employs TRBV2 and TRBJ2-7; D gene unclear. V lost 3 bases and J lost 1, with 7 bases in between. Germline CDR1 reads SNHLY; CDR2 reads FYNNEI. This CDR3 comprises 13 residues. CDR3 DNA sequence: TGTGCCAGCAGTGATAGCAGATCCTACGAGCAGTACTTC. Residues: CASSDSRSYEQYF.

This clonotype was found many times. The chain uses TRBV30 and TRBJ2-7; D may match TRBD1 or TRBD2 (5 bases each). V lost 3 bases and J 7 bases, leaving 19 bases between the germline ends. Germline V gene sequence: CDR1 GTSNPN, CDR2 SVGIG (reference sequence). The CDR3 has 14 residues. CDR3 DNA: TGTGCCTGGAGAGTAGCCGGGGACCTACTTGAGCAGTACTTC. This sequence encodes CAWRVAGDLLEQYF.

This clonotype was detected many times. The chain recombines TRBV12-3 or TRBV12-4 with TRBJ2-5; D not certain. The V end lost 1 base, the J end lost 3 bases, and 3 bases lay between the germline ends. The CDR3 extends over 12 amino acids. This chain's CDR3 is CASSLDKETQYF. The CDR3 bases are TGTGCCAGCAGTTTAGACAAAGAGACCCAGTACTTC.

This clonotype was picked up many times. The rearrangement uses TRBV20-1 and TRBJ1-1, with 12 bases identical to TRBD1. The trim removed 2 bases at V and 9 bases at J, leaving 4 bases unmatched. From germline, CDR1 is DFQATT and CDR2 SNEGSKA (reference sequence). CDR3 length: 13 residues. As DNA, the CDR3 is TGCAGTGCTAGAAAAGGGACAGGGGGCAAAGCTTTCTTT. Translation: CSARKGTGGKAFF.